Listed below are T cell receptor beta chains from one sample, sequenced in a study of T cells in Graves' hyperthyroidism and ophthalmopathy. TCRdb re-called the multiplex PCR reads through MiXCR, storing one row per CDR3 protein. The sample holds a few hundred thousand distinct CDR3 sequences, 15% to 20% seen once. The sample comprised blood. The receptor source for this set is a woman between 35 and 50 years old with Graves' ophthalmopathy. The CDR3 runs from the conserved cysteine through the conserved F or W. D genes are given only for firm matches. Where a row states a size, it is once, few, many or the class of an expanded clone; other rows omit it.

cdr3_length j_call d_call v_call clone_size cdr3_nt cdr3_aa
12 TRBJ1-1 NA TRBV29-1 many TGCAGCGTTGAGGTTGGTAACACTGAAGCTTTCTTT CSVEVGNTEAFF
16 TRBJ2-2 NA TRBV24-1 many TGTGCCACCAGTGATCCTCGCGCGGGGAACACCGGGGAGCTGTTTTTT CATSDPRAGNTGELFF
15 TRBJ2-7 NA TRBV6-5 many TGTGCCAGCAACTCCTGGGGTGGGAGCTCCTACGAGCAGTACTTC CASNSWGGSSYEQYF
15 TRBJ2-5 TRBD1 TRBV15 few TGTGCCACCAGCAGAGCCGGGACAGGGGATGAGACCCAGTACTTC CATSRAGTGDETQYF
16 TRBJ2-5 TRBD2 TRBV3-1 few TGTGCCAGCAGCCCGCTACTAGCGGCTTTAAATCAGACCCAGTACTTC CASSPLLAALNQTQYF
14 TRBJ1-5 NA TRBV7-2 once TGTGCCAGCAGCTTAGCGGGAGGGAGTCAGCCCCAGCATTTT CASSLAGGSQPQHF
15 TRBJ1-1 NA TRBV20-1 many TGCAGTGCTAGAGATAATAGGGGCGAAAACACTGAAGCTTTCTTT CSARDNRGENTEAFF
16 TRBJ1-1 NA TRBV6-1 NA TGTGCCAGCAGGGTAACGTCCTGGGACTCCGGAGCTGAAGCTTTCTTT CASRVTSWDSGAEAFF
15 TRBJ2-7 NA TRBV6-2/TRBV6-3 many TGTGCCAGCAGTTACTCCCTAGGACAGTACTACGAGCAGTACTTC CASSYSLGQYYEQYF
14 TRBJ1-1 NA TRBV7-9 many TGTGCCAGCAGCTTAGCCGGCACCTCTACGGAAGCTTTCTTT CASSLAGTSTEAFF
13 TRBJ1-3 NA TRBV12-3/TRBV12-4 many TGTGCCAGCAGTTTTGGACAGCGAAACACCATATATTTT CASSFGQRNTIYF
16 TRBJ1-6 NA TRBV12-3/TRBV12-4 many TGTGCCAGCAGCCCCCGCCGGGCAGCGGATGGTTCACCCCTCCACTTT CASSPRRAADGSPLHF
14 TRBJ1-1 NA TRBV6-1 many TGTGCCAGCAGTGTTGTATCCATGAACACTGAAGCTTTCTTT CASSVVSMNTEAFF
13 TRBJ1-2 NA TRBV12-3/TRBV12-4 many TGTGCCAGCAGTTTTCTTGGCGGGATCGGCTACACCTTC CASSFLGGIGYTF
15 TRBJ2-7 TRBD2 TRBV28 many TGTGCCAGCAGCCGAACTAGCGGGAGGGGCTACGAGCAGTACTTC CASSRTSGRGYEQYF
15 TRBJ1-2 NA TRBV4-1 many TGCGCCAGCAGCCAAGGCGTCTGGCGCCACTATGGCTACACCTTC CASSQGVWRHYGYTF
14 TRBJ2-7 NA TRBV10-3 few TGTGCCATCAAAATCCGGGACCAAGCCTACGAGCAGTACTTC CAIKIRDQAYEQYF
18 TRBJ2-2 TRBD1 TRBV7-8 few TGTGCCAGCAGCTTCTCCGGGACAGGGGGCTCGGGGACCGGGGAGCTGTTTTTT CASSFSGTGGSGTGELFF
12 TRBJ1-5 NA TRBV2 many TGTGCCAGCGGCAGGGACAATCAGCCCCAGCATTTT CASGRDNQPQHF
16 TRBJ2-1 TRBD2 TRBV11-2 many TGTGCCAGCAGCCCCGGGACTATCGGGAGGGCCTACGAGCAGTTCTTC CASSPGTIGRAYEQFF
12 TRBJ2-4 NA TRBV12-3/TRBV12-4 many TGTGCCAGCAGTGACGGAGGGGCCATTCAGTACTTC CASSDGGAIQYF
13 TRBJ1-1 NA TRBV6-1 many TGTGCCAGCAGGCGGGGGAGGGACACTGAAGCTTTCTTT CASRRGRDTEAFF
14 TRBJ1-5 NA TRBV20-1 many TGCAGTGCCGCGTTTTCAGATAGGAATCAGCCCCAGCATTTT CSAAFSDRNQPQHF